Presented here are 8 T cell receptor beta chains from one specimen sequenced in a study of cytomegalovirus exposure and HLA in healthy donors. TCRdb keeps only in-frame clones here, not all; method: immunoSEQ multiplex PCR. The data contain 90,000 to 120,000 clones, about 85% of them singletons. Material: PBMCs. These receptors all stem from a young woman in good health and CMV-seronegative.

The rearrangement uses TRBV18 and TRBJ2-5, with D tentatively TRBD1 (8 bases). This CDR3 is built from 14 residues. V was pared by 5 bases and J by 5 bases, with 15 bases between. From germline, CDR1 is KGHSH and CDR2 LQKENI. The CDR3 protein is CASSSKQGGETQYF. The DNA for the CDR3 is TGTGCCAGCTCATCCAAACAGGGGGGGGAGACCCAGTACTTC.

CDR3 sequence (DNA): TGTGCCAGCAGCCCCGACAGGTTGGGATGGTATGAGCAGTTCTTC. It translates to CASSPDRLGWYEQFF. The rearrangement joins TRBV6-5 to TRBJ2-1, with D perhaps matching TRBD1 (6 bases). Germline CDR1 is MNHEY and CDR2 is SVGAGI. This CDR3 is 15 amino acids long. V dropped 6 bases and J dropped 8 bases, with 20 bases sitting between them.

This clone has only one observation. This chain uses TRBV9 with TRBJ2-1; 8 positions match TRBD2. The CDR3 covers 13 residues. Per germline, CDR1 SGDLS and CDR2 YYNGEE. Losses at the gene ends were 5 bases for V and 3 bases for J; bases not matched to a gene: 1. CDR3 bases: TGTGCCAGCAGTAGCGGGGACTACAATGAGCAGTTCTTC. Residues: CASSSGDYNEQFF.

The chain links TRBV27 to TRBJ2-1; 7 positions agree with TRBD2. Germline lookup yields CDR1 MNHEY and CDR2 SMNVEV (reference sequence). The CDR3 totals 15 residues. V shed 3 bases, J shed 4 bases, and the junction held 6 bases outside the gene matches. The CDR3 DNA is TGTGCCAGCAGTTTGGGCGGGGGAAGGTACAATGAGCAGTTCTTC. The encoded protein is CASSLGGGRYNEQFF.

In this sample, this clone turned up a few times. The V gene is TRBV6-6, the J gene TRBJ1-5; D call uncertain. V was shortened by 3 bases and J by 3 bases, with 9 bases between the two germline ends. Germline V gene data show CDR1 as MNHNY and CDR2 as SVGAGI (reference sequence). This CDR3 has 14 amino acids. The CDR3 region is CASSYTGNNQPQHF. Here the CDR3 DNA reads TGTGCCAGCAGTTATACGGGGAACAATCAGCCCCAGCATTTT.

This sequence joins TRBV25-1 and TRBJ1-2, with D unclear. CDR1 MGHDK and CDR2 SYGVNS come from the germline V gene. With 1 base removed from V and 4 bases from J, the gap between germline ends came to 7 bases. The CDR3 is 13 residues long. The CDR3 reads CASSESKLYGYTF. Written as DNA, the CDR3 is TGTGCCAGCAGTGAATCCAAGCTCTATGGCTACACCTTC.

V and J are TRBV6-1 and TRBJ2-1, with TRBD2 as a possible D gene (6 bases). This CDR3 is 14 amino acids long. The ends were cut back, 0 bases at V and 7 bases at J, with 10 bases in the middle. Germline-derived CDR1 and CDR2 are MNHNS and SASEGT. The CDR3 is CASSEALGGNEQFF. The CDR3 DNA sequence: TGTGCCAGCAGTGAAGCATTGGGAGGTAATGAGCAGTTCTTC.

V and J are TRBV28 and TRBJ2-7; TRBD1 is a possible D gene (5 bases). Germline values: CDR1 MDHEN, CDR2 SYDVKM. The CDR3 has 14 residues. V was cut by 2 bases and J by 3 bases, with 11 bases left in between. CDR3 sequence reads: CASSLTQGIYEQYF. The CDR3 DNA follows: TGTGCCAGCAGTTTAACGCAGGGAATCTACGAGCAGTACTTC.